The 2 T cell receptor beta chains listed next were all sequenced from one sample in a study of T cells in Graves' hyperthyroidism and ophthalmopathy. The TCR beta CDR3 regions underwent amplification using RNA transcripts as the source. The HTBI primer set was used in a first-round RT-PCR of the TCR CDR3. TCRdb re-derived calls from the multiplex PCR reads in MiXCR, one entry per CDR3 protein. The repertoire holds 500,000 to 600,000 distinct CDR3 sequences, with less than 20% as singletons. The sequencing input was blood. The receptors derive from a man aged 35-49 years with Graves' ophthalmopathy.

The V call is TRBV27, the J call TRBJ2-2; D gene uncertain. The ends were cut back, 10 bases at V and 4 bases at J, with 13 bases in the middle. CDR1 and CDR2 from the germline V gene are MNHEY and SMNVEV (reference sequence). The length of the CDR3 is 13 residues. The chain's CDR3 is CATKTNPTGELFF. The DNA of the CDR3 is TGTGCCACCAAGACAAACCCCACCGGGGAGCTGTTTTTT.

The CDR3 sequence: CATRKRGTNEQFF. DNA of the CDR3: TGTGCCACCCGAAAGAGGGGTACCAATGAGCAGTTCTTC. The chain recombines TRBV6-1 with TRBJ2-1; D may be TRBD1 or TRBD2 (5 bases each). The CDR3 totals 13 residues. V was pared by 10 bases and J by 6 bases, with 16 bases between. Per the germline V gene, CDR1 is MNHNS and CDR2 is SASEGT.